What follows are 24 T cell receptor beta chains derived from one specimen sequenced in a study of T cell changes during pregnancy in multiple sclerosis. The assay was immunoSEQ multiplex PCR, and TCRdb's table has in-frame clones only and misses some. The repertoire consists of 49,000 or so clones, with 92% occurring once and the leading ten covering around 0.4%. The sample in question was CD4+ T cells from peripheral blood mononuclear cells, obtained in the second trimester of pregnancy. The source of these receptors is a female donor in good health, enrolled as a control in a pregnancy study.

The genes are TRBV30 and TRBJ2-5, with D perhaps matching TRBD1 (5 bases). This CDR3 contains 14 residues. V lost 2 bases to trimming and J lost 1 base, with 11 bases between them. Germline V gene sequence: CDR1 GTSNPN, CDR2 SVGIG (reference sequence). As DNA, the CDR3 is TGTGCCTGGAGTCTAGACAGAAGCCAAGAGACCCAGTACTTC. Amino acid sequence: CAWSLDRSQETQYF.

This clone appeared a single time. This chain uses TRBV7-9 with TRBJ1-2, with D possibly TRBD1 on 5 matching bases. The germline V gene encodes CDR1 SEHNR and CDR2 FQNEAQ (reference sequence). Deletions cut 2 bases from V and 3 bases from J, with 10 bases between. The CDR3 is 14 amino acids. The CDR3 loop reads CASSLTDSYYGYTF. CDR3 sequence (DNA): TGTGCCAGCAGCTTAACTGACAGCTACTATGGCTACACCTTC.

The chain is built from TRBV15 and TRBJ2-5; possibly TRBD1 for D (6 bases). Deletions cut 1 base from V and 2 bases from J, with 14 bases between. CDR1 is LNHNV, CDR2 YYDKDF, per germline (reference sequence). The CDR3 is 16 amino acids. The CDR3 here is CATSRGQGKPQETQYF. CDR3 in DNA: TGTGCCACCAGCAGAGGGCAGGGGAAACCACAAGAGACCCAGTACTTC.

The chain employs TRBV18 and TRBJ1-4; possible D gene TRBD1, 6 bases. The V gene lost 5 bases and the J gene lost 8 bases, with 15 bases spanning the gap. Germline CDR1 KGHSH, CDR2 LQKENI. This CDR3 is built from 14 residues. The CDR3 nucleotides are TGTGCCAGCTCAGCCCAGGGGACGTTGGAAAAACTGTTTTTT. Translation gives CASSAQGTLEKLFF.

This chain joins TRBV2 and TRBJ2-5, with D tentatively TRBD1 (6 bases). The CDR3 totals 13 residues. Germline V gene lookup returns CDR1 SNHLY and CDR2 FYNNEI. The V gene lost 7 bases and the J gene lost 1 base, with 10 bases spanning the gap. This CDR3 is CASNRGIQETQYF. In DNA, the CDR3 is TGTGCCAGCAATAGGGGGATCCAAGAGACCCAGTACTTC.

The J gene is TRBJ2-1, the V gene TRBV5-1; 8 bases line up with TRBD2. The J segment lost 5 bases and the V segment lost 3 bases, leaving 13 bases of the junction unmatched. Germline V gene lookup returns CDR1 SGHRS and CDR2 YFSETQ. The CDR3 covers 17 residues. The CDR3 is CASSSGPSGQSNNEQFF. The CDR3 nucleotides are TGCGCCAGCAGCTCCGGTCCTAGCGGGCAAAGCAACAATGAGCAGTTCTTC.

The rearrangement joins TRBV7-2 to TRBJ2-5; 7 nucleotides line up with TRBD2. V trimming: 5 bases; J trimming: 4 bases; junction bases outside the gene matches: 10. The CDR3 runs 15 residues. Germline CDR1 reads SGHTA; CDR2 reads FQGNSA. This CDR3 is CASSEGGGEGETQYF. The DNA of the CDR3 is TGTGCCAGCAGCGAAGGTGGGGGGGAGGGAGAGACCCAGTACTTC.

The CDR3 region is CASSPLAGNQPQHF. The CDR3 bases are TGTGCCAGCAGCCCCTTGGCGGGCAATCAGCCCCAGCATTTT. The V and J genes are TRBV7-6 and TRBJ1-5; no reliable D call. The V gene lost 5 bases and the J gene lost 2 bases, with 10 bases spanning the gap. CDR3 length equals 14 residues. CDR1 and CDR2 (germline): SGHVS, FNYEAQ. The whole variable domain, filled in from reference TRBV7-6 and TRBJ1-5, reads GAGVSQSPRYKVTKRGQDVALRCDPISGHVSLYWYRQALGQGPEFLTYFNYEAQQDKSGLPNDRFSAERPEGSISTLTIQRTEQRDSAMYRCASSPLAGNQPQHFGDGTRLSIL.

The J gene is TRBJ2-5, the V gene TRBV19; 10 bases align to TRBD1. Germline V gene lookup returns CDR1 LNHDA and CDR2 SQIVND (reference sequence). V was pared by 6 bases and J by 5 bases, with 3 bases of the junction left unmatched. This CDR3 region has 13 residues. The CDR3 nucleotides read TGTGCCAGTAGGGACAGGGGGATGGAGACCCAGTACTTC. Its translation is CASRDRGMETQYF.

Here the CDR3 DNA reads TGTGCCAGCAACGGGTTGCGGGGCACTGAAGCTTTCTTT. This sequence encodes CASNGLRGTEAFF. The rearrangement joins TRBV19 to TRBJ1-1; D gene unclear. Trimming left V 9 bases short and J 4 bases short, with 15 bases between. There are 13 residues in the CDR3. Germline CDR1 and CDR2: LNHDA and SQIVND (reference sequence).

V gene TRBV7-2 combines with J gene TRBJ1-3; perhaps TRBD1 as D (5 bases). V was cut by 5 bases and J by 1 base, with 12 bases left in between. The CDR3 has 15 residues. Looked up from germline, CDR1 is SGHTA and CDR2 is FQGNSA. As DNA, the CDR3 is TGTGCCAGCAGCCGGGGGATCGGGTCTGGAAACACCATATATTTT. Translating gives CASSRGIGSGNTIYF.

The gene calls are TRBV7-8 and TRBJ2-5; D is unclear. From germline, CDR1 is SGHVS and CDR2 FQNEAQ. The V and J ends lost 5 bases and 5 bases respectively, with 18 bases between them. The CDR3 has 15 residues. CDR3: CASSIGIRREETQYF. In nucleotides, the CDR3 is TGTGCCAGCAGCATAGGGATTCGGAGAGAGGAGACCCAGTACTTC.

This clone was found a few times. CDR3 bases: TGCGCCAGCAGCCAAGTTGGGGGGGAGACCCAGTACTTC. This codes for CASSQVGGETQYF. The chain links TRBV4-3 to TRBJ2-5, with a weak D call TRBD2 (6 bases). This CDR3 comprises 13 residues. Trimming took off 1 base at V and 5 bases at J, with 8 bases between the two ends. Per germline, CDR1 LGHNA and CDR2 YSLEER.

A single count supports this clone. The chain is built from TRBV6-5 and TRBJ1-1; 7 nucleotides line up with TRBD1. Trimming at V came to 6 bases and at J to 1 base, leaving 2 bases not matched to a gene. Looked up from germline, CDR1 is MNHEY and CDR2 is SVGAGI. The CDR3 length is 13 residues. The CDR3 is CASSRGENTEAFF. DNA for the CDR3: TGTGCCAGCAGCAGGGGGGAGAACACTGAAGCTTTCTTT.

The chain has TRBV10-3 and TRBJ2-5; D may be TRBD1 (7 bases). CDR1 is ENHRY, CDR2 SYGVKD, per germline. V was cut by 4 bases and J by 7 bases, with 19 bases left in between. There are 15 residues in the CDR3. In nucleotides, the CDR3 is TGTGCCATCAGTGTCGCGTTGGAGGGGGCGGGGACCCAGTACTTC. It yields the protein CAISVALEGAGTQYF.

CDR3 in DNA: TGTGCCAGCAGCCCGACCGGGACTAGCGGTTACAATGAGCAGTTCTTC. The encoded protein is CASSPTGTSGYNEQFF. The chain is built from TRBV5-5 and TRBJ2-1; TRBD2 agrees at 11 bases. J lost 4 bases, V lost 4 bases, and 7 bases had no gene match. The germline CDR1 and CDR2 sequences are SGHKS and YYEKEE (reference sequence). The CDR3 sequence is 16 residues long.

The chain recombines TRBV10-3 with TRBJ1-2, with 10 bases that match TRBD1. The length of the CDR3 is 14 residues. Germline assignment: CDR1 ENHRY and CDR2 SYGVKD. Germline trimming cut 7 bases from V and 5 bases from J; bases unmatched to any gene: 7. CDR3 nucleotide sequence: TGTGCCATCACTCAGACAGGGGGCGATTATGGCTACACCTTC. This translates into CAITQTGGDYGYTF.

This clone was detected a few times. The chain recombines TRBV7-3 with TRBJ1-2; D is perhaps TRBD1 (5 bases). The CDR3 extends over 13 amino acids. V was cut by 8 bases and J by 4 bases, with 14 bases left in between. Per germline, CDR1 SGHTA and CDR2 FQGTGA. The DNA for the CDR3 is TGTGCCAGCGGGGGGAGGGATTCCTATGGCTACACCTTC. Protein sequence: CASGGRDSYGYTF.

The chain employs TRBV19 and TRBJ2-1; 9 bases map to TRBD2. After removal of 3 bases from V and 2 bases from J, the junction contained 5 bases not matched to a gene. The CDR3 runs to 16 residues. Per germline, CDR1 LNHDA and CDR2 SQIVND (reference sequence). CDR3 sequence reads: CASSIISGGAYNEQFF. DNA of the CDR3: TGTGCCAGTAGTATCATTAGCGGGGGAGCCTACAATGAGCAGTTCTTC.

The rearrangement joins TRBV25-1 to TRBJ2-1; TRBD2 matches 9 bases. Germline trimming cut 2 bases from V and 8 bases from J; bases unmatched to any gene: 7. Germline values: CDR1 MGHDK, CDR2 SYGVNS. This CDR3 has 15 residues. CDR3 sequence (DNA): TGTGCCAGCAGTGAACTAGCGGGGACAACCCATGAGCAGTTCTTC. Amino acid sequence: CASSELAGTTHEQFF.

This rearrangement joins TRBV5-6 to TRBJ2-7, with 9 bases identical to TRBD1. Trimming cost V 5 bases and J 3 bases; bases outside gene matches: 9. There are 15 residues in the CDR3. Germline V gene data show CDR1 as SGHDT and CDR2 as YYEEEE. The chain's CDR3 is CASSSGTGIFYEQYF. The CDR3 DNA is TGTGCCAGCAGTTCCGGGACAGGGATATTCTACGAGCAGTACTTC.

The rearrangement joins TRBV5-4 to TRBJ1-6, with D tentatively TRBD1 (5 bases). Germline-derived CDR1 and CDR2 are SGHNT and YYREEE (reference sequence). The CDR3 length is 17 residues. Trimming took 2 bases from V and 5 from J, leaving 17 bases between them. CDR3 loop: CASSFSIRGGNNSPLHF. DNA of the CDR3: TGTGCCAGCAGCTTCTCAATAAGGGGTGGTAATAATTCACCCCTCCACTTT.

This clone was recorded only once. One end of the junction fails to match germline, which may point to a read error. Other DNA sequences within the sample encode an identical CDR3. The chain employs TRBV19 and TRBJ2-7; D gene uncertain. Germline V gene data show CDR1 as LNHDA and CDR2 as SQIVND (reference sequence). The CDR3 contains 13 residues. CDR3 in DNA: TGTGCCAGTAGTCCGACACTCTCCTACGAGCAATACTTC. This encodes CASSPTLSYEQYF.

V and J are TRBV30 and TRBJ2-7; D might be TRBD2 (5 bases). V lost 0 bases and J lost 3, with 18 bases in between. The CDR3 has 16 residues. Germline CDR1 is GTSNPN and CDR2 is SVGIG (reference sequence). This CDR3 reads CAWSVRHGGEGYEQYF. In DNA form, the CDR3 reads TGTGCCTGGAGTGTACGCCATGGAGGAGAGGGCTACGAGCAGTACTTC.